This T cell receptor (beta chain) was profiled in a study of regulatory T cells in long-lasting Graves disease. V shed 8 bases and J 5 bases; nucleotides not matched to a gene: 2. Germline values: CDR1 MDHEN, CDR2 SYDVKM. The CDR3 is made up of 12 amino acids. Construction of TCR beta libraries relied on iRepertoire HTBI primers and on Arm-PCR targeting CDR3 regions. TCRdb recomputed calls from the multiplex PCR reads with MiXCR, one row per CDR3 protein. The repertoire holds about 290,000 distinct CDR3 sequences, with around a fifth as singletons. In its sample, this clonotype was seen a few times. Noted time point: persistent/refractory GD, antithyroid drugs over 5 years with positive TRAb. The TCR library was prepared using RNA isolated from PBMCs.

The clonotype was recovered from a female donor with Graves disease. This rearrangement joins TRBV28 to TRBJ2-1; TRBD1 matches 8 bases. The sequencing here drew on peripheral blood mononuclear cells (PBMCs), taken when the disease was refractory, from a patient treated with antithyroid drugs. This CDR3 is CASWDRNNEQFF. CDR3 in DNA: TGTGCCAGCTGGGACAGGAACAATGAGCAGTTCTTC.